This is a list of T cell receptor beta chains from one sample in a study of immune evolution from preneoplasia to lung adenocarcinoma. TCRdb's table, derived via immunoSEQ multiplex PCR, lists solely in-frame clones and lacks some. The sample yields fewer than 7,500 clones, about 81% seen once. The sample taken for sequencing was FFPE normal lung tissue adjacent to the tumor. The receptors shown here come from a person aged 50 to 70 with lung adenocarcinoma. CDR3s include the opening cysteine and the closing phenylalanine or tryptophan. Each record gives: D gene, V gene, CDR3 protein. D genes are given only for firm matches.

D gene: NA; V gene: TRBV6-5; CDR3 protein: CASSATENYGYTF
D gene: TRBD2; V gene: TRBV10-3; CDR3 protein: CAISESGLAGTDTQYF
D gene: NA; V gene: TRBV7-8; CDR3 protein: CASSIGTGLAFF
D gene: NA; V gene: TRBV2; CDR3 protein: CASGALNTGELFF
D gene: TRBD1; V gene: TRBV5-1; CDR3 protein: CASSPGTGDQETQYF
D gene: NA; V gene: TRBV30; CDR3 protein: CAWSPPRGKTEAFF
D gene: TRBD1; V gene: TRBV6-5; CDR3 protein: CASSYKGALPYEQYF
D gene: TRBD1; V gene: TRBV6-5; CDR3 protein: CASSYKAGQAAYGYTF
D gene: NA; V gene: TRBV5-6; CDR3 protein: CASSLYQETQYF
D gene: NA; V gene: TRBV20-1; CDR3 protein: CSVRTRPEQYF
D gene: NA; V gene: TRBV5-1; CDR3 protein: CASSLGQTTDTQYF
D gene: TRBD1; V gene: TRBV29-1; CDR3 protein: CSVKWGQGASTGELFF
D gene: TRBD2; V gene: TRBV7-8; CDR3 protein: CASSLVGLAGLSSYEQYF
D gene: NA; V gene: TRBV28; CDR3 protein: CASRKTAGNYGYTF
D gene: NA; V gene: TRBV6-6; CDR3 protein: CASSRTVNTEAFF
D gene: TRBD1; V gene: TRBV28; CDR3 protein: CASSGQRYEQYF
D gene: NA; V gene: TRBV10-3; CDR3 protein: CAIRDEWGRYGYTF